The 13 T cell receptor beta chains listed next were all sequenced from one sample in a study of cytomegalovirus exposure and HLA in healthy donors. Clones were sequenced by immunoSEQ multiplex PCR, and TCRdb holds only the in-frame ones, with some missing. This table has around 140,000 clones, about 88% appearing once. The material sequenced was PBMCs. These receptors were obtained from a man younger than 35 in good health and CMV-seropositive.

This sequence joins TRBV10-1 and TRBJ2-3; 9 bases match TRBD2. Germline V lookup: CDR1 WNHNN, CDR2 SYGVQD (reference sequence). Germline trimming cut 4 bases from V and 0 bases from J; bases unmatched to any gene: 2. There are 15 residues in the CDR3. CDR3 DNA: TGCGCCAGCAGTGCGACTAGCGGTAGCACAGATACGCAGTATTTT. Residues: CASSATSGSTDTQYF.

The CDR3 region has the DNA TGTGCCAGCAGCTTAGTTCAGGGAGGGCAAGAGACCCAGTACTTC. The encoded protein is CASSLVQGGQETQYF. The chain is built from TRBV7-9 and TRBJ2-5; 7 bases fit TRBD2. The V gene end was trimmed by 1 base and the J gene end by 2 bases; junction bases not matched to a gene: 4. This CDR3 has 15 residues. CDR1 and CDR2 from the germline V gene are SEHNR and FQNEAQ (reference sequence).

CDR3 sequence reads: CAISGGEREQYF. The CDR3 nucleotides are TGTGCCATCAGTGGGGGGGAGAGGGAGCAGTACTTC. The rearrangement joins TRBV10-3 to TRBJ2-7, with D perhaps TRBD2 (6 bases). CDR3 length: 12 residues. From germline, CDR1 is ENHRY and CDR2 SYGVKD. V lost 4 bases, J lost 7 bases, and 11 bases lay in between.

This clone has only one observation. This rearrangement joins TRBV18 to TRBJ2-2; 9 nucleotides match TRBD2. The CDR3 contains 16 residues. Germline V gene data show CDR1 as KGHSH and CDR2 as LQKENI. After removal of 3 bases from V and 5 bases from J, the junction contained 7 bases not matched to a gene. The CDR3 reads CASSPASSGGTGELFF. CDR3 DNA sequence: TGTGCCAGCTCACCGGCATCCAGCGGGGGGACCGGGGAGCTGTTTTTT.

The rearrangement uses TRBV6-6 and TRBJ2-7; no definite D call. Between the trimmed V and J ends, which lost 8 bases and 5 bases, there was a span of 10 bases. The CDR3 extends over 11 amino acids. Per the germline V gene, CDR1 is MNHNY and CDR2 is SVGAGI (reference sequence). CDR3 DNA: TGTGCCAGCCAAAAAAGCGACGAGCAGTACTTC. This codes for CASQKSDEQYF.

Comments on this clone: Other nucleotide sequences in the sample specify the same CDR3. The J gene is TRBJ1-2, the V gene TRBV4-1, with D hard to call. This CDR3 contains 16 residues. Germline-derived CDR1 and CDR2 are MGHRA and YSYEKL. The V gene lost 6 bases and the J gene lost 0 bases, with 17 bases spanning the gap. In DNA, the CDR3 is TGCGCCAGCAGTCAAATCCTGGTCGGGTCTAACTATGGCTACACCTTC. It translates to CASSQILVGSNYGYTF.

The rearrangement uses TRBV5-4 and TRBJ2-5, with 8 positions matching TRBD2. CDR3 length equals 16 residues. The germline V gene encodes CDR1 SGHNT and CDR2 YYREEE (reference sequence). V dropped 1 base and J dropped 1; count of bases not matched to a gene: 6. The CDR3 spells CASSLPKRESQETQYF. The CDR3, as DNA: TGTGCCAGCAGCTTGCCAAAGCGGGAGAGCCAAGAGACCCAGTACTTC.

The V and J genes are TRBV15 and TRBJ2-7; 11 bases are a match to TRBD1. V lost 3 bases and J lost 2; bases outside the gene matches: 3. The germline V gene encodes CDR1 LNHNV and CDR2 YYDKDF (reference sequence). There are 15 residues in the CDR3. This CDR3 is CATSRDRGRPYEQYF. DNA of the CDR3: TGTGCCACCAGCAGGGACAGGGGGCGTCCCTACGAGCAGTACTTC.

V gene TRBV2 combines with J gene TRBJ2-7; maybe TRBD1 (6 bases). Germline values: CDR1 SNHLY, CDR2 FYNNEI. CDR3 length: 15 amino acids. V was clipped by 1 base and J by 9 bases, with 19 bases between them. The CDR3 is CASSEGTENVRGQYF. The CDR3 nucleotides are TGTGCCAGCAGTGAAGGGACAGAGAATGTACGAGGGCAGTACTTC.

This chain links TRBV14 with TRBJ2-5; no reliable D call. Deletions cut 3 bases from V and 4 bases from J, with 3 bases between. From germline, CDR1 is SGHDN and CDR2 FVKESK. The CDR3 loop spans 11 amino acids. This CDR3 is CASSHGETQYF. In DNA form, the CDR3 reads TGTGCCAGCAGCCACGGAGAGACCCAGTACTTC. Filled out from reference TRBV14 and TRBJ2-5, the complete variable domain reads EAGVTQFPSHSVIEKGQTVTLRCDPISGHDNLYWYRRVMGKEIKFLLHFVKESKQDESGMPNNRFLAERTGGTYSTLKVQPAELEDSGVYFCASSHGETQYFGPGTRLLVL.

The chain recombines TRBV6-6 with TRBJ1-2; 9 bases fit TRBD1. The germline CDR1 and CDR2 sequences are MNHNY and SVGAGI (reference sequence). The CDR3 spans 15 residues. The V segment lost 5 bases and the J segment 8 bases; nucleotides outside the gene matches: 12. Written as DNA, the CDR3 is TGTGCCAGCAGTACCTCCGGGACAGGGTATCTCGGCTACACCTTC. This gives the protein CASSTSGTGYLGYTF.

V gene TRBV6-5 combines with J gene TRBJ1-4, with TRBD1 matching 7 bases. The CDR3 consists of 15 residues. CDR1 MNHEY and CDR2 SVGAGI come from the germline V gene. The trim removed 0 bases at V and 7 bases at J, leaving 5 bases unmatched. The CDR3 DNA reads TGTGCCAGCAGTTACTCGAACAGGGGCTCTGAAAAACTGTTTTTT. Translation: CASSYSNRGSEKLFF.

V and J are TRBV5-1 and TRBJ1-3; D is unresolved. Germline V lookup: CDR1 SGHRS, CDR2 YFSETQ. The CDR3 consists of 16 residues. Trimming took 0 bases from V and 4 from J, leaving 14 bases between them. The CDR3 coding sequence is TGCGCCAGCAGCTTGGGAGGACTCGGAGGAGGAAACACCATATATTTT. Amino acids: CASSLGGLGGGNTIYF.